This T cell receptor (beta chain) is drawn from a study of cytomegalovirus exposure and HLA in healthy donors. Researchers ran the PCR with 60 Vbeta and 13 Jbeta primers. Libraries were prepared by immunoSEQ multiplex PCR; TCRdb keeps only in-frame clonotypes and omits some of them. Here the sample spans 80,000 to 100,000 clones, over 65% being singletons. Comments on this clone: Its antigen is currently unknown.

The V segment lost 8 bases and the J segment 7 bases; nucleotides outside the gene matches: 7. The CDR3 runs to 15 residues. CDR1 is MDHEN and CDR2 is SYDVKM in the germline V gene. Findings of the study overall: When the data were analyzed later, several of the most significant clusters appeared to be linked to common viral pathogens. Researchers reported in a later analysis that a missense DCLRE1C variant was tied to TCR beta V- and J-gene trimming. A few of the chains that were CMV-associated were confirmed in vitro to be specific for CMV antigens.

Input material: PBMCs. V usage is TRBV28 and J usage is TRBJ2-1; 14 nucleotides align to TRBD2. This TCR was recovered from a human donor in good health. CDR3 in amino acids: CASGGLAGVGNEQFF. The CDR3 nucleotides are TGTGCCAGCGGGGGACTAGCGGGAGTGGGGAATGAGCAGTTCTTC.